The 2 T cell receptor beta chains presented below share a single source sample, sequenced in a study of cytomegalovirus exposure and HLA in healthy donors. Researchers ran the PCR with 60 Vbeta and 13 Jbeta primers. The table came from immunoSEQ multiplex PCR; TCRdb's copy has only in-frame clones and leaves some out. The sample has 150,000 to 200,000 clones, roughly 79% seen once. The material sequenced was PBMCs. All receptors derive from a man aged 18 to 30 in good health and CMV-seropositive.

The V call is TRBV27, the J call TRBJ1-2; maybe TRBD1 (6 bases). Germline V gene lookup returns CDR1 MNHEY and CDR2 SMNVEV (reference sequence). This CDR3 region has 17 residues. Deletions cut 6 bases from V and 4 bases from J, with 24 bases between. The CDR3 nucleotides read TGTGCCAGCAGCACAACATACGACCCGGACAGTCGCTATGGCTACACCTTC. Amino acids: CASSTTYDPDSRYGYTF.

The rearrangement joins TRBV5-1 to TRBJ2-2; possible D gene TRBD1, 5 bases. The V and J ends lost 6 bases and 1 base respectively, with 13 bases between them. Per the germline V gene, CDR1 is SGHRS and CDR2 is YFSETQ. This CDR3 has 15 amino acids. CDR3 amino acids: CASIYGRENTGELFF. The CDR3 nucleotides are TGCGCCAGCATCTACGGCAGGGAGAACACCGGGGAGCTGTTTTTT.